This TCR beta chain was captured by sequencing in a study of cytomegalovirus exposure and HLA in healthy donors. Unrecorded immune exposures were likely, despite nominal health at sampling. The CDR3 is 14 amino acids. Germline CDR1 GTSNPN, CDR2 SVGIG (reference sequence). The V segment lost 5 bases and the J segment 6 bases; nucleotides outside the gene matches: 11. 60 Vbeta and 13 Jbeta primers were used in PCR. Clones were read by immunoSEQ multiplex PCR, and TCRdb kept only the in-frame ones, dropping some. The data contain under 250,000 clones, 78% of them singletons. The source material was PBMCs. This receptor was obtained from a boy between 5 and 17 years old in good health and CMV-seronegative. This rearrangement joins TRBV30 to TRBJ2-7, with 9 bases identical to TRBD1. CDR3 nucleotide sequence: TGTGCCTGGTCTACAGGGGGCGCAGGGGGCGAGCAGTACTTC. It translates to CAWSTGGAGGEQYF.